Below are 19 T cell receptor beta chains sequenced from a single sample in a study of T cells in Graves' hyperthyroidism and ophthalmopathy. RNA transcripts provided the source from which TCR beta CDR3 regions were amplified. Initially, a first-round RT-PCR of the TCR CDR3 employed the HTBI primer set. TCRdb re-analysed the multiplex PCR reads in MiXCR, keeping a single row per CDR3 protein. The repertoire has approximately 640,000 distinct CDR3 sequences, around 16% of them found once; the top ten carry roughly 15%. The sequenced sample was blood. These receptor sequences come from a man in his fifties or sixties with Graves' hyperthyroidism.

This rearrangement joins TRBV28 to TRBJ1-5; D unclear. Trimming took 7 bases from V and 5 from J, leaving 15 bases between them. CDR1 MDHEN and CDR2 SYDVKM come from the germline V gene. The CDR3 spans 14 residues. CDR3 region: CASTLVGKHQPQHF. CDR3 sequence (DNA): TGTGCCAGCACCCTGGTGGGGAAGCATCAGCCCCAGCATTTT.

Ten or more counts support this clonotype. This chain uses TRBV28 with TRBJ2-1, with a weak D call TRBD1 (5 bases). The V end was cut by 4 bases, the J end by 5 bases, with 9 bases between. This CDR3 comprises 13 residues. CDR1 is MDHEN and CDR2 is SYDVKM in the germline V gene. The chain's CDR3 is CASSSTGNNEQFF. The CDR3 region has the DNA TGTGCCAGCAGTTCTACAGGTAACAATGAGCAGTTCTTC.

This clonotype came up many times. The chain has TRBV3-1 and TRBJ2-7; 13 bases fit TRBD2. This CDR3 is built from 16 residues. Trimming removed 2 bases from V and 1 base from J; junction bases left unmatched: 2. CDR1 and CDR2 from the germline V gene are LGHDT and YNNKEL (reference sequence). The CDR3 DNA reads TGTGCCAGCAGCCAACGGGGACTAGCGGGATCCTACGAGCAGTACTTC. Translated: CASSQRGLAGSYEQYF.

This clonotype was recorded at least ten times. The chain combines TRBV29-1 with TRBJ2-5; 15 bases match TRBD2. Trimming cost V 7 bases and J 0 bases; bases outside gene matches: 9. The germline V gene encodes CDR1 SQVTM and CDR2 ANQGSEA. The CDR3 consists of 17 residues. As DNA, the CDR3 is TGCAGCGGCGCCGTGGGACTAGCGGGAGGCAACCAAGAGACCCAGTACTTC. As protein: CSGAVGLAGGNQETQYF.

This clonotype came up many times. The chain uses TRBV3-1 and TRBJ2-7; TRBD1 aligns across 7 bases. The CDR3 is 15 residues long. Per germline, CDR1 LGHDT and CDR2 YNNKEL (reference sequence). V gave up 2 bases and J gave up 0 bases; unmatched junction bases: 4. This chain's CDR3 is CASSQMAGGSYEQYF. CDR3 nucleotide sequence: TGTGCCAGCAGCCAAATGGCAGGGGGCTCCTACGAGCAGTACTTC.

This clonotype was seen repeatedly, ten times or more. The rearrangement uses TRBV28 and TRBJ1-5; TRBD1 might be the D (5 bases). V gave up 4 bases and J gave up 7 bases, with 17 bases separating them. Germline V gene lookup returns CDR1 MDHEN and CDR2 SYDVKM. This CDR3 spans 15 amino acids. CDR3 sequence reads: CASSSRDPSRQPQHF. The DNA for the CDR3 is TGTGCCAGCAGTTCCCGGGACCCATCGAGGCAGCCCCAGCATTTT.

This chain joins TRBV10-3 and TRBJ1-6; weak D call: TRBD1 (5 bases). This CDR3 has 15 residues. Germline-derived CDR1 and CDR2 are ENHRY and SYGVKD. V was pared by 7 bases and J by 2 bases, with 12 bases between. The CDR3 loop is CAITSGTPYNSPLHF. DNA for the CDR3: TGTGCCATCACAAGCGGGACTCCCTATAATTCACCCCTCCACTTT.

This clonotype was detected many times. The CDR3 region is CASSSQRQENTEAFF. The CDR3 bases are TGTGCCAGCAGCTCACAGCGACAGGAGAACACTGAAGCTTTCTTT. This chain links TRBV7-2 with TRBJ1-1; maybe TRBD1 (6 bases). V lost 4 bases and J 1 base, leaving 13 bases between the germline ends. The length of the CDR3 is 15 residues. Germline CDR1 and CDR2: SGHTA and FQGNSA.

The chain combines TRBV28 with TRBJ1-5; D possibly corresponds to TRBD1 (6 bases). CDR1 is MDHEN and CDR2 is SYDVKM in the germline V gene. V was cut by 2 bases and J by 6 bases, with 14 bases left in between. CDR3 length: 15 amino acids. This CDR3 is CASSLTQGGRQPQHF. CDR3 bases: TGTGCCAGCAGTTTAACACAGGGTGGCCGTCAGCCCCAGCATTTT.

In this sample, this clonotype turned up many times. The chain joins TRBV2 to TRBJ2-2; no firm D call. V was cut by 7 bases and J by 3 bases, with 6 bases left in between. CDR3 length: 12 amino acids. Germline CDR1 is SNHLY and CDR2 is FYNNEI. The CDR3 loop reads CASTFDTGELFF. DNA for the CDR3: TGTGCCAGCACTTTTGACACCGGGGAGCTGTTTTTT. The variable domain in full, completed from reference TRBV2 and TRBJ2-2, reads EPEVTQTPSHQVTQMGQEVILRCVPISNHLYFYWYRQILGQKVEFLVSFYNNEISEKSEIFDDQFSVERPDGSNFTLKIRSTKLEDSAMYFCASTFDTGELFFGEGSRLTVL.

This clonotype was seen at least ten times. The chain links TRBV11-2 to TRBJ2-1; TRBD2 matches 12 bases. V lost 7 bases and J lost 2; bases outside the gene matches: 3. Germline V lookup: CDR1 SGHAT, CDR2 FQNNGV. CDR3 size: 15 residues. The CDR3 DNA reads TGTGCCAGCAAGACTAGCGGGAGTACCTACAATGAGCAGTTCTTC. Its translation: CASKTSGSTYNEQFF.

This clonotype came up many times. The V call is TRBV11-2, the J call TRBJ2-1; D may match TRBD1 or TRBD2 (6 bases each). The V end lost 2 bases, the J end lost 1 base, and 12 bases lay between the germline ends. This CDR3 spans 16 amino acids. Germline lookup yields CDR1 SGHAT and CDR2 FQNNGV. The CDR3 DNA reads as TGTGCCAGCAGCTTACTGAGGGGGAGGTCCTACAATGAGCAGTTCTTC. Its translation is CASSLLRGRSYNEQFF.

The table lists this clonotype with many counts. V gene TRBV28 combines with J gene TRBJ2-7, with unresolved D. The CDR3 has 14 residues. Trimming shortened V by 3 bases and J by 3 bases, and 12 bases separated the two germline ends. The germline gives CDR1 MDHEN, CDR2 SYDVKM. The CDR3 spells CASSFLQKSYEQYF. As DNA, the CDR3 is TGTGCCAGCAGTTTCTTACAGAAGAGCTACGAGCAGTACTTC.

The chain employs TRBV5-6 and TRBJ2-1; tentatively, D is TRBD2 (6 bases). Trimming took off 1 base at V and 0 bases at J, with 11 bases between the two ends. Germline CDR1 reads SGHDT; CDR2 reads YYEEEE. CDR3 length equals 16 residues. The CDR3 loop is CASSLTLARSYNEQFF. The CDR3, as DNA: TGTGCCAGCAGCTTGACACTAGCTCGCTCCTACAATGAGCAGTTCTTC.

This clonotype appeared many times. The rearrangement uses TRBV11-2 and TRBJ2-3; 9 bases agree with TRBD2. Trimming at V came to 3 bases and at J to 7 bases, leaving 11 bases not matched to a gene. The CDR3 sequence is 16 residues long. Germline CDR1 SGHAT, CDR2 FQNNGV. The CDR3 reads CASSFYSGRAPHTQYF. The CDR3, as DNA: TGTGCCAGCAGCTTTTATAGCGGGAGAGCCCCCCATACGCAGTATTTT.

There are many counts of this clonotype. The chain links TRBV11-1 to TRBJ2-2; no clear D. CDR3 length: 16 amino acids. Germline CDR1 reads SGHAT; CDR2 reads FQDESV (reference sequence). V was pared by 2 bases and J by 1 base, with 11 bases between. The CDR3 is CASSLFGLRNTGELFF. CDR3 nucleotide sequence: TGTGCCAGCAGCTTATTCGGTCTGCGGAACACCGGGGAGCTGTTTTTT.

This clonotype showed up many times. The CDR3 nucleotides read TGTGCCAGCAGTGGATCGGAAGCGGGACGGAACGAGCAGTACTTC. It specifies CASSGSEAGRNEQYF. The chain links TRBV28 to TRBJ2-7; 7 positions match TRBD2. V trimming: 5 bases; J trimming: 5 bases; junction bases outside the gene matches: 12. Germline V lookup: CDR1 MDHEN, CDR2 SYDVKM. The CDR3 is 15 residues long.

This clonotype was counted once. The chain combines TRBV7-6 with TRBJ2-1; D gene uncertain. V gave up 5 bases and J gave up 13 bases, with 18 bases separating them. The CDR3 loop spans 13 amino acids. CDR1 SGHVS and CDR2 FNYEAQ come from the germline V gene. For the CDR3, the DNA is TGTGCCAGCAGCCTCCTTCTAGATTCTTTACAGTTCTTC. Translated: CASSLLLDSLQFF.

This clonotype has more than one count but fewer than ten. As DNA, the CDR3 is TGTGCCAGCTCACCACCTCCCAGGGCTAACACTGAAGCTTTCTTT. Translation: CASSPPPRANTEAFF. The rearrangement joins TRBV18 to TRBJ1-1, with D perhaps TRBD1 (5 bases). Trimming pared 0 bases from V and 2 bases from J, leaving 10 bases between. This CDR3 has 15 amino acids. Per germline, CDR1 KGHSH and CDR2 LQKENI.